This passage covers 23 T cell receptor beta chains from one sample sequenced in a study of identical twins. TCRdb called the 5' RACE reads again in MiXCR, with one record for every CDR3 protein. The sample includes more than 200,000 distinct CDR3 sequences, roughly 9.4% seen only once; the top ten take around 5%. The source material was memory (CD45RO+) T cells sorted from blood. The source of these receptors is a woman aged 18-29 years in good health.

This chain links TRBV2 with TRBJ2-1; D is ambiguous. Trimming pared 8 bases from V and 5 bases from J, leaving 13 bases between. The CDR3 sequence is 13 residues long. CDR1 is SNHLY, CDR2 FYNNEI, per germline. The DNA for the CDR3 is TGTGCCAGCCGCCAGCACCTTAACAATGAGCAGTTCTTC. This encodes CASRQHLNNEQFF.

V gene TRBV7-9 combines with J gene TRBJ2-1, with 7 bases lining up with TRBD2. The germline V gene has CDR1 SEHNR and CDR2 FQNEAQ (reference sequence). V lost 5 bases, J lost 3 bases, and 10 bases stayed unmatched. This CDR3 comprises 16 residues. The CDR3 region has the DNA TGTGCCAGCAGCCCCTGGAGGGAGGGCCGCTACAATGAGCAGTTCTTC. This encodes CASSPWREGRYNEQFF.

This chain joins TRBV20-1 and TRBJ2-2; the D gene is possibly TRBD2 (6 bases). V lost 2 bases to trimming and J lost 3 bases, with 10 bases between them. Germline values: CDR1 DFQATT, CDR2 SNEGSKA (reference sequence). The CDR3 sequence is 14 residues long. Written as DNA, the CDR3 is TGCAGTGCTAGACCCCGGAGGGACACCGGGGAGCTGTTTTTT. Its protein product is CSARPRRDTGELFF.

This clonotype was recorded many times. This sequence joins TRBV6-1 and TRBJ2-4; 7 bases agree with TRBD2. This CDR3 spans 17 amino acids. V lost 5 bases to trimming and J lost 10 bases; unmatched junction nucleotides: 20. Germline V CDR1 and CDR2: MNHNS, SASEGT. CDR3 sequence reads: CASSTAFMSGGKMIQYF. The CDR3 DNA sequence: TGTGCCAGCAGTACCGCTTTTATGTCGGGGGGAAAAATGATTCAGTACTTC.

The table lists this clonotype with many counts. The chain employs TRBV12-3 or TRBV12-4 and TRBJ2-3, with 7 bases that match TRBD2. With 6 bases clipped from V and 4 bases from J, the junction kept 13 bases outside the gene matches. This CDR3 has 16 residues. The CDR3 sequence: CASSQILARGADTQYF. CDR3 coding DNA: TGTGCCAGCAGCCAGATACTAGCGCGAGGGGCAGATACGCAGTATTTT.

The chain has TRBV20-1 and TRBJ2-2; 9 bases line up with TRBD2. The CDR3 is 17 residues long. The germline V gene encodes CDR1 DFQATT and CDR2 SNEGSKA (reference sequence). V was pared by 2 bases and J by 0 bases, with 7 bases of the junction left unmatched. The CDR3 DNA reads as TGCAGTGCTAGACTTTTTGGCGGGAGGGCGAACACCGGGGAGCTGTTTTTT. Translating it yields CSARLFGGRANTGELFF.

The table lists this clonotype with a few counts. This chain joins TRBV3-1 and TRBJ2-3; no firm D call. CDR3 length: 12 residues. The germline gives CDR1 LGHDT, CDR2 YNNKEL (reference sequence). Trimming shortened V by 3 bases and J by 2 bases, and 3 bases separated the two germline ends. The DNA for the CDR3 is TGTGCCAGCAGCCACGACACAGATACGCAGTATTTT. It yields the protein CASSHDTDTQYF.

The chain couples TRBV3-1 to TRBJ2-1, with 9 bases identical to TRBD2. Germline V gene sequence: CDR1 LGHDT, CDR2 YNNKEL (reference sequence). The CDR3 has 15 amino acids. With 1 base clipped from V and 7 bases from J, the junction kept 5 bases outside the gene matches. The CDR3 loop is CASSQGPSGVNEQFF. CDR3 sequence (DNA): TGTGCCAGCAGCCAAGGGCCTAGCGGGGTGAATGAGCAGTTCTTC.

The chain joins TRBV12-3 or TRBV12-4 to TRBJ2-7; 7 positions match TRBD2. This CDR3 is built from 15 residues. Unmatched junction bases numbered 7, after V lost 3 bases and J lost 2 bases. CDR3 nucleotides: TGTGCCAGCAGTTTCGGGGGGAGAGGGACCTACGAGCAGTACTTC. This encodes CASSFGGRGTYEQYF.

This chain connects TRBV6-2 or TRBV6-3 to TRBJ1-2; the D is unclear. The V gene lost 2 bases and the J gene lost 4 bases, with 8 bases spanning the gap. CDR3 size: 13 residues. In germline, CDR1 is MNHEY, CDR2 SVGEGT. The CDR3 DNA sequence: TGTGCCAGCAGTTACAACACCCTCTATGGCTACACCTTC. As protein: CASSYNTLYGYTF.

Concerning this clonotype: A much larger clone lies one base from this, so it may be a read error. This chain joins TRBV27 and TRBJ2-4; D perhaps matches TRBD1 (6 bases). The CDR3 spans 14 residues. Germline assignment: CDR1 MNHEY and CDR2 SMNVEV (reference sequence). The DNA of the CDR3 is TGTGTCAGCAGTTTAACCAGGGGTCTTATCATTCAGTACTTC. This translates into CVSSLTRGLIIQYF.

The rearrangement links TRBV7-9 to TRBJ2-3; TRBD2 matches at 10 bases. V dropped 4 bases and J dropped 7; count of bases not matched to a gene: 5. Germline V gene data show CDR1 as SEHNR and CDR2 as FQNEAQ (reference sequence). This CDR3 has 14 amino acids. For the CDR3, the DNA is TGTGCCAGCAGCTGGGGGACTAGCGTCAATACGCAGTATTTT. This gives the protein CASSWGTSVNTQYF.

This clonotype turned up a few times. At one end, the junction sequence differs from germline, possibly due to a read error. V gene TRBV7-2 combines with J gene TRBJ2-1; no clear D. Germline-derived CDR1 and CDR2 are SGHTA and FQGNSA. CDR3 length: 15 amino acids. CDR3 sequence: CASSLGRSVYNEQFF. The DNA of the CDR3 is TGTGCCAGCAGCTTAGGCAGATCGGTGTACAACGAGCAGTTCTTC.

This clonotype was counted a few times. This rearrangement joins TRBV5-1 to TRBJ2-5; TRBD2 matches at 11 bases. The ends lost 1 base at V and 3 bases at J; junction bases unmatched: 5. This CDR3 comprises 16 residues. The germline CDR1 and CDR2 sequences are SGHRS and YFSETQ. The CDR3 DNA reads TGCGCCAGCAGCTTGTCTCCGACTAGCGGGGAAGAGACCCAGTACTTC. It encodes CASSLSPTSGEETQYF.

This clonotype has a handful of counts. V is TRBV9 and J is TRBJ2-2; a possible D gene is TRBD1 (5 bases). This CDR3 spans 16 amino acids. V lost 2 bases, J lost 1 base, and 12 bases lay in between. The germline V gene encodes CDR1 SGDLS and CDR2 YYNGEE. DNA of the CDR3: TGTGCCAGCAGCGTTCAAGGGGCTGGGAACACCGGGGAGCTGTTTTTT. Amino acid sequence: CASSVQGAGNTGELFF.

The rearrangement uses TRBV5-1 and TRBJ2-2, with TRBD2 identical over 7 bases. CDR1 and CDR2 from the germline V gene are SGHRS and YFSETQ. The CDR3 covers 15 residues. Losses at the gene ends were 4 bases for V and 5 bases for J; bases not matched to a gene: 8. The CDR3 DNA reads as TGCGCCAGCAGCACGACTAGCACTCGAACCGGGGAGCTGTTTTTT. Its translation is CASSTTSTRTGELFF.

This chain joins TRBV10-3 and TRBJ2-7; a possible D gene is TRBD2 (6 bases). The CDR3 covers 12 residues. V shed 8 bases and J shed 2 bases, with 10 bases lying between them. Germline loops: CDR1 ENHRY, CDR2 SYGVKD. CDR3 sequence (DNA): TGTGCCATCTCGCGGGAACCCTACGAGCAGTACTTC. As protein: CAISREPYEQYF.

The chain has TRBV29-1 and TRBJ1-1, with a tentative D call TRBD1 (6 bases). This CDR3 is built from 14 residues. In germline, CDR1 is SQVTM, CDR2 ANQGSEA. Between the trimmed V and J ends, which lost 6 bases and 4 bases, there was a span of 18 bases. Here the CDR3 DNA reads TGCAGCGTCAGTGGGGGGGCGACGGGCACTGAAGCTTTCTTT. Translating gives CSVSGGATGTEAFF.

The table lists this clonotype with a few counts. CDR3 protein: CAISESSSGKDTQYF. CDR3 bases: TGTGCCATCAGTGAGTCGTCATCGGGGAAAGATACGCAGTATTTT. V is TRBV10-3 and J is TRBJ2-3; the D gene is possibly TRBD2 (5 bases). V was pared by 0 bases and J by 5 bases, with 12 bases between. Germline V lookup: CDR1 ENHRY, CDR2 SYGVKD. CDR3 length equals 15 residues.

Many counts were recorded for this clonotype. The CDR3 loop reads CASSPQGLFTDTQYF. DNA of the CDR3: TGCGCCAGCAGCCCCCAAGGACTTTTCACAGATACGCAGTATTTT. This chain connects TRBV5-1 to TRBJ2-3, with D possibly being TRBD2 (5 bases). The CDR3 totals 15 residues. Trimming removed 4 bases from V and 2 bases from J, with 14 bases in between. The germline CDR1 and CDR2 sequences are SGHRS and YFSETQ. Full variable domain (remainder filled in from reference TRBV5-1 and TRBJ2-3): KAGVTQTPRYLIKTRGQQVTLSCSPISGHRSVSWYQQTPGQGLQFLFEYFSETQRNKGNFPGRFSGRQFSNSRSEMNVSTLELGDSALYLCASSPQGLFTDTQYFGPGTRLTVL.

This clonotype has only a few counts. The chain recombines TRBV5-1 with TRBJ1-2, with 7 nucleotides matching TRBD1. Germline CDR1 and CDR2: SGHRS and YFSETQ. The CDR3 consists of 14 residues. The ends lost 4 bases at V and 2 bases at J; junction bases unmatched: 5. The CDR3 coding sequence is TGCGCCAGCAGCCCGGACAGGTCCAACTATGGCTACACCTTC. Its protein product is CASSPDRSNYGYTF.

The rearrangement joins TRBV7-9 to TRBJ1-1; 7 nucleotides align to TRBD1. Germline trimming cut 5 bases from V and 0 bases from J; bases unmatched to any gene: 3. This CDR3 has 14 residues. Germline V gives CDR1 SEHNR, CDR2 FQNEAQ (reference sequence). The CDR3 coding sequence is TGTGCCAGCAGCGGGGGACAGATGAACACTGAAGCTTTCTTT. It specifies CASSGGQMNTEAFF.

The chain employs TRBV6-1 and TRBJ2-1; D is undetermined. Germline assignment: CDR1 MNHNS and CDR2 SASEGT. V shed 6 bases and J shed 7 bases, with 22 bases lying between them. The CDR3 length is 16 residues. The CDR3: CASRHLSVRAENEQFF. For the CDR3, the DNA is TGTGCCAGCAGACACCTTAGTGTTCGCGCAGAGAATGAGCAGTTCTTC.